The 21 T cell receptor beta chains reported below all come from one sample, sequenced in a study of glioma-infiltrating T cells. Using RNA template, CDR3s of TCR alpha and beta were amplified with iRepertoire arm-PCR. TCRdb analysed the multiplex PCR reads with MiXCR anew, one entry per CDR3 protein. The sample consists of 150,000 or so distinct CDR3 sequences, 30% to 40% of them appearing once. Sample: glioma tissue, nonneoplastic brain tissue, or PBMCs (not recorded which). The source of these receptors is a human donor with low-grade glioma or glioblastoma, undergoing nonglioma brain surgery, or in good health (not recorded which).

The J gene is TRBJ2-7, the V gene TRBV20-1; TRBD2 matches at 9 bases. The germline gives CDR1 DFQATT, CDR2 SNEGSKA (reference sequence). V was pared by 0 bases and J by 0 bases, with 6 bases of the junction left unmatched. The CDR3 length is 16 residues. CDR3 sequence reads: CSARDLERGASYEQYF. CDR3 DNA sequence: TGCAGTGCTAGAGATCTGGAGCGGGGGGCCTCCTACGAGCAGTACTTC.

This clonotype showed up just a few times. This CDR3 reads CASSYSTQVQETQYF. The CDR3, as DNA: TGTGCCAGCAGTTACTCGACGCAAGTACAAGAGACCCAGTACTTC. This chain uses TRBV6-5 with TRBJ2-5; D is uncertain. The CDR3 is made up of 15 amino acids. V dropped 0 bases and J dropped 2 bases, with 10 bases sitting between them. Germline loops: CDR1 MNHEY, CDR2 SVGAGI.

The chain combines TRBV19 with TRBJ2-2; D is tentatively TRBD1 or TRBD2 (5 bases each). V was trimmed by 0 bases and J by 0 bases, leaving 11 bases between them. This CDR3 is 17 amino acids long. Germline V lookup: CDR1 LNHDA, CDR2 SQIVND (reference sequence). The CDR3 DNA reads TGTGCCAGTAGTATAGATGCCGGGGCCGCGAACACCGGGGAGCTGTTTTTT. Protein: CASSIDAGAANTGELFF.

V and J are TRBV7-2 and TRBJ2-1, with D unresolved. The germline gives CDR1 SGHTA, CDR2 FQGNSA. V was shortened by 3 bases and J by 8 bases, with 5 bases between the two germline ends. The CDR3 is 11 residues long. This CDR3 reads CASSFIYEQFF. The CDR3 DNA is TGTGCCAGCAGCTTCATCTATGAGCAGTTCTTC. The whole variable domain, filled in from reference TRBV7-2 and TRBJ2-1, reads GAGVSQSPSNKVTEKGKDVELRCDPISGHTALYWYRQSLGQGLEFLIYFQGNSAPDKSGLPSDRFSAERTGGSVSTLTIQRTQQEDSAVYLCASSFIYEQFFGPGTRLTVL.

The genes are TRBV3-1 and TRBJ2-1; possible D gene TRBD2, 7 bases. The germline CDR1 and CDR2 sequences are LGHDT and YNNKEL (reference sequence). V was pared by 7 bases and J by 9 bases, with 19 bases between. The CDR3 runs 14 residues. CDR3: CASTSGGAFSEQFF. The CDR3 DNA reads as TGTGCCAGCACCAGTGGGGGGGCTTTTAGTGAGCAGTTCTTC.

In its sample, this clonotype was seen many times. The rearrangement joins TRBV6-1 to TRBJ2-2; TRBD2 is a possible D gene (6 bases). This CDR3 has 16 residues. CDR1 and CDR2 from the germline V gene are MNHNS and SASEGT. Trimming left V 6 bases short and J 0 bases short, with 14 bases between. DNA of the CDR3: TGTGCCAGCAGGGTGGGACTGAACGCGAACACCGGGGAGCTGTTTTTT. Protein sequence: CASRVGLNANTGELFF.

The CDR3 protein is CASSLSLRSGNTIYF. As DNA, the CDR3 is TGTGCCAGCAGCCTTTCCCTCCGCTCTGGAAACACCATATATTTT. The chain combines TRBV7-2 with TRBJ1-3; no clear D. CDR1 is SGHTA and CDR2 is FQGNSA in the germline V gene. V lost 5 bases and J lost 0, with 11 bases in between. This CDR3 region has 15 residues.

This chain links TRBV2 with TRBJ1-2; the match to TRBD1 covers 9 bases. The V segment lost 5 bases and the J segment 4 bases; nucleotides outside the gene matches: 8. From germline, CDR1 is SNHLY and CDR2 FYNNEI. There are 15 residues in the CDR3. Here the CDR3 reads CASSLGGQGIYGYTF. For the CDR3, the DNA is TGTGCCAGCAGTTTAGGGGGACAGGGCATCTATGGCTACACCTTC. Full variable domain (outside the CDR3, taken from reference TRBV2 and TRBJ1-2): EPEVTQTPSHQVTQMGQEVILRCVPISNHLYFYWYRQILGQKVEFLVSFYNNEISEKSEIFDDQFSVERPDGSNFTLKIRSTKLEDSAMYFCASSLGGQGIYGYTFGSGTRLTVV.

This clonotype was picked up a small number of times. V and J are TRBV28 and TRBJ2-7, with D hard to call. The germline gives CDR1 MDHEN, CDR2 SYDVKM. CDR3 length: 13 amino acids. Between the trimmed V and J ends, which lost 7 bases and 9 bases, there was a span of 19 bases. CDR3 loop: CASNSPPKGVQYF. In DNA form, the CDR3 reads TGTGCCAGCAACAGCCCGCCGAAGGGTGTGCAGTACTTC.

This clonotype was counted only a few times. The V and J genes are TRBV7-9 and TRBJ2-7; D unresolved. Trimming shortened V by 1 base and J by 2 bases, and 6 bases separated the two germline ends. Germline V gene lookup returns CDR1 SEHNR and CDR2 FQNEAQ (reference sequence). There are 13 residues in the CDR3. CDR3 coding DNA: TGTGCCAGCAGCTTAGGGCATCCCTACGAGCAGTACTTC. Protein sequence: CASSLGHPYEQYF.

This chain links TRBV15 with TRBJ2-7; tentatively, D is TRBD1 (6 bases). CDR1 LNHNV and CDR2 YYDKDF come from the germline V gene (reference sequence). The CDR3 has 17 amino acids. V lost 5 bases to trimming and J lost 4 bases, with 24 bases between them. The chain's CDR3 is CATSGGTGTSRGYEQYF. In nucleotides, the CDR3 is TGTGCCACCAGCGGAGGAACCGGGACATCGCGCGGTTACGAGCAGTACTTC.

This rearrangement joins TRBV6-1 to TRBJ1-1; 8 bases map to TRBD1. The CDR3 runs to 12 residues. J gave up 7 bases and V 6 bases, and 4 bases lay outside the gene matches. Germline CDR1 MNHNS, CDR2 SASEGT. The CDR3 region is CASSRQGNEAFF. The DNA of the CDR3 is TGTGCCAGCAGCCGACAGGGGAATGAAGCTTTCTTT.

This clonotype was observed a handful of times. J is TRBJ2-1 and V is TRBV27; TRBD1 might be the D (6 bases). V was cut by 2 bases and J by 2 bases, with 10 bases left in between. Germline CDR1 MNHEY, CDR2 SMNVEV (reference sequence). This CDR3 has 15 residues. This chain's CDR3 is CASSLTGNTYNEQFF. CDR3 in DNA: TGTGCCAGCAGTTTAACAGGGAATACCTACAATGAGCAGTTCTTC.

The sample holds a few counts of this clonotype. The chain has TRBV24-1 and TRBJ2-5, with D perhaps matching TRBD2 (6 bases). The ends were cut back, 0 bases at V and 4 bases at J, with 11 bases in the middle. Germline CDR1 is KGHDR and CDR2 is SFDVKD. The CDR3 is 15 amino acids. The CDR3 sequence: CATSDLSGVRETQYF. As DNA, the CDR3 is TGTGCCACCAGTGATTTGTCGGGGGTTCGAGAGACCCAGTACTTC.

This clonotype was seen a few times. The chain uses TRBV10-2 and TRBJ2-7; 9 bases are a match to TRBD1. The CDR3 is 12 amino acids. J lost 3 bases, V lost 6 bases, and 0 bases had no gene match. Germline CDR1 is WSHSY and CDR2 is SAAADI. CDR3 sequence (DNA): TGCGCCAGCAGGGACAGGGGCTACGAGCAGTACTTC. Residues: CASRDRGYEQYF.

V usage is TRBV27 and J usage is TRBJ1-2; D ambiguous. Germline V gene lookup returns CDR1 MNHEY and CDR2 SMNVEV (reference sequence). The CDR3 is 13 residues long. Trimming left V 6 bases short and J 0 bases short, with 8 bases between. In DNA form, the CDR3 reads TGTGCCAGCAGGTCCCCAGCTAACTATGGCTACACCTTC. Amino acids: CASRSPANYGYTF.

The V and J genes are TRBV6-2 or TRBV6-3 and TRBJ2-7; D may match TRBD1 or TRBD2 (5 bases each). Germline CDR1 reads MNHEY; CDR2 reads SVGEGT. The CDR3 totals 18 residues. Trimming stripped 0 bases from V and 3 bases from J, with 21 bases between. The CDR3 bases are TGTGCCAGCAGTTACTCGAATCCGGGACGTAAGCGAAACTACGAGCAGTACTTC. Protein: CASSYSNPGRKRNYEQYF.

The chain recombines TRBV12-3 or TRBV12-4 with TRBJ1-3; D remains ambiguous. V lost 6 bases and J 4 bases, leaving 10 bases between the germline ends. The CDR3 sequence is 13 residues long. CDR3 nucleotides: TGTGCCAGCAGCCCCGGGTCCGGAAACACCATATATTTT. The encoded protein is CASSPGSGNTIYF.

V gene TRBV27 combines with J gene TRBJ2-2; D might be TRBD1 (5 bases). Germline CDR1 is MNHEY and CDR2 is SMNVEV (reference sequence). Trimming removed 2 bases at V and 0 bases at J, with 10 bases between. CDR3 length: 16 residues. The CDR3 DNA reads TGTGCCAGCAGTTTAATGGGGCACGCGAACACCGGGGAGCTGTTTTTT. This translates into CASSLMGHANTGELFF.

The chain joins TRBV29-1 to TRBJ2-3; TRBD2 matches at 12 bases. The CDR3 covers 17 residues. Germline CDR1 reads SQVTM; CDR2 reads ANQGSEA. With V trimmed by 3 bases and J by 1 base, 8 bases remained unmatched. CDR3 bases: TGCAGCGTTGACGCTAGCGGGAGGGCGGTGGGCACAGATACGCAGTATTTT. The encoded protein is CSVDASGRAVGTDTQYF.

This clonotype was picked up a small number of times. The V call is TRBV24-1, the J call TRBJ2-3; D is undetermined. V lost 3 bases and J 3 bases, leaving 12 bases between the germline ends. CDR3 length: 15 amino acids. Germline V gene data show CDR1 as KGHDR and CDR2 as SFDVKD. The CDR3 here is CATSDPSRVTDTQYF. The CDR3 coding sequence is TGTGCCACCAGTGATCCCTCTCGGGTTACAGATACGCAGTATTTT.